This T cell receptor beta chain was profiled in a study of T-cell memory formation after mild COVID-19. UMIs and sample barcodes were carried by the TCR alpha and TCR beta cDNA libraries that 5'RACE produced using constant-segment primers. Each CDR3 protein gets one entry after TCRdb re-called the 5' RACE reads with MiXCR. The sample consists of roughly 100,000 distinct CDR3 sequences, roughly 12% of them appearing once. CDR3 size: 15 residues. From germline, CDR1 is DFQATT and CDR2 SNEGSKA (reference sequence). The V gene end was trimmed by 6 bases and the J gene end by 6 bases; junction bases not matched to a gene: 8. This clonotype has only a few counts.

V gene TRBV20-1 combines with J gene TRBJ2-1, with 13 bases matching TRBD2. Material for sequencing was PBMCs or a T cell subset sorted from them (not recorded which). The origin of this receptor is an adult woman who had mild COVID-19 (a few samples of this study predate the infection). Cell type and time point are not known. Here the CDR3 reads CSAIGTSGTPNEQFF. CDR3 coding DNA: TGCAGTGCGATCGGGACTAGCGGGACCCCCAATGAGCAGTTCTTC.